This T cell receptor (beta chain) is drawn from a study of blood T cell repertoires in COVID-19. Study summary: From the United States, Italy and Spain came samples of acute and convalescent COVID-19. The cDNA or gDNA used as material had been derived from T cells, B-cell-depleted T cells, or PBMCs.

Germline V CDR1 and CDR2: MNHEY, SMNVEV (reference sequence). Between the trimmed V and J ends, which lost 3 bases and 5 bases, there was a span of 17 bases. CDR3 length: 16 amino acids. Original analysis: It was from reference gene primer amplification that nucleated cell counts were estimated. TCRdb keeps only in-frame clones here, not all; method: immunoSEQ multiplex PCR. V and J calls and clone size are copied from that table; D and trimming were computed from the DNA. The table has about 250,000 clones, approximately 91% seen once. This receptor was identified in a woman aged 40 to 50 who had recovered from COVID-19. Sequencing input: peripheral blood. The chain has TRBV27 and TRBJ2-1; D possibly corresponds to TRBD2 (7 bases). The CDR3 nucleotides are TGTGCCAGCAGTTTTCTCGGCGGGGGCCACCACAATGAGCAGTTCTTC. Translation: CASSFLGGGHHNEQFF.